The 3 T cell receptor beta chains below were found in one sample sequenced in a study of T cell repertoires in cytomegalovirus infection. Via MiXCR, TCRdb re-called the reads, giving one row per CDR3 protein. The sample lists hundreds of thousands of distinct CDR3 sequences; 17% were seen once. The sequenced sample was PBMCs. All receptors derive from a human donor in good health (CMV status not recorded). Some clones in this sample may be carry-over from other donors' samples.

This clonotype was detected many times. The chain has TRBV7-2 and TRBJ1-5; no reliable D call. V gave up 2 bases and J gave up 5 bases, with 7 bases separating them. The germline V gene encodes CDR1 SGHTA and CDR2 FQGNSA. The CDR3 is 13 residues long. For the CDR3, the DNA is TGTGCCAGCAGCTTACAGAAAGATCAGCCCCAGCATTTT. Residues: CASSLQKDQPQHF.

The J gene is TRBJ1-1, the V gene TRBV12-3 or TRBV12-4, with a tentative D call TRBD1 (5 bases). Trimming shortened V by 3 bases and J by 0 bases, and 11 bases separated the two germline ends. The CDR3 totals 15 residues. CDR3 loop: CASSLFRGMNTEAFF. CDR3 nucleotides: TGTGCCAGCAGTTTGTTTCGGGGGATGAACACTGAAGCTTTCTTT.

This clonotype came up many times. The gene calls are TRBV6-5 and TRBJ2-7; 7 bases match TRBD2. CDR1 MNHEY and CDR2 SVGAGI come from the germline V gene. Trimming removed 0 bases from V and 2 bases from J; junction bases left unmatched: 7. The CDR3 is made up of 16 amino acids. The CDR3 DNA sequence: TGTGCCAGCAGTTACTCGGGGGGGAGGGGACCCTACGAGCAGTACTTC. The encoded protein is CASSYSGGRGPYEQYF.